These 25 T cell receptor beta chains originate from one sample sequenced in a study of blood T cell repertoires in COVID-19. Measured with immunoSEQ multiplex PCR; TCRdb has only the in-frame clones, and not every one. The table includes about 370,000 clones, roughly nine tenths detected once. The specimen sequenced was peripheral blood. The receptors shown here come from a woman under 40 with COVID-19, enrolled during active disease.

This rearrangement joins TRBV9 to TRBJ2-7, with 8 bases that match TRBD1. After removal of 0 bases from V and 3 bases from J, the junction contained 2 bases not matched to a gene. The V gene's germline CDR1 is SGDLS and CDR2 YYNGEE. The CDR3 contains 14 residues. The chain's CDR3 is CASSVDRGFYEQYF. The CDR3 nucleotides read TGTGCCAGCAGCGTAGACAGGGGGTTCTACGAGCAGTACTTC.

V is TRBV6-1 and J is TRBJ2-7; D might be TRBD1 (6 bases). Trimming shortened V by 2 bases and J by 4 bases, and 6 bases separated the two germline ends. Germline V lookup: CDR1 MNHNS, CDR2 SASEGT. CDR3 length: 12 residues. CDR3 DNA sequence: TGTGCCAGCAGTGAAAGGGGGTACGAGCAGTACTTC. Its protein product is CASSERGYEQYF.

The chain is built from TRBV14 and TRBJ2-3, with D perhaps TRBD1 (6 bases). CDR3 length equals 15 residues. CDR1 and CDR2 from the germline V gene are SGHDN and FVKESK. The V end lost 1 base, the J end lost 3 bases, and 11 bases lay between the germline ends. Here the CDR3 reads CASSQGQAWTDTQYF. Here the CDR3 DNA reads TGTGCCAGCAGCCAAGGACAGGCGTGGACAGATACGCAGTATTTT. The complete variable domain, with remaining parts taken from reference TRBV14 and TRBJ2-3, reads EAGVTQFPSHSVIEKGQTVTLRCDPISGHDNLYWYRRVMGKEIKFLLHFVKESKQDESGMPNNRFLAERTGGTYSTLKVQPAELEDSGVYFCASSQGQAWTDTQYFGPGTRLTVL.

J is TRBJ2-5 and V is TRBV28; 8 positions agree with TRBD1. Germline V gene lookup returns CDR1 MDHEN and CDR2 SYDVKM. The CDR3 sequence is 15 residues long. V dropped 4 bases and J dropped 4; count of bases not matched to a gene: 8. This chain's CDR3 is CASSWDRTPGETQYF. In nucleotides, the CDR3 is TGTGCCAGCAGTTGGGACAGGACCCCCGGAGAGACCCAGTACTTC.

This chain connects TRBV10-3 to TRBJ2-7, with D possibly TRBD1 on 5 matching bases. Trimming pared 0 bases from V and 3 bases from J, leaving 15 bases between. Germline V gene sequence: CDR1 ENHRY, CDR2 SYGVKD. The CDR3 loop spans 16 amino acids. Here the CDR3 reads CAISESEGVHYYEQYF. The CDR3 nucleotides read TGTGCCATCAGTGAGTCTGAAGGGGTACACTACTACGAGCAGTACTTC.

This clone was counted once. This rearrangement joins TRBV2 to TRBJ1-5; TRBD1 matches 7 bases. The CDR3 covers 14 residues. Germline CDR1 SNHLY, CDR2 FYNNEI. The junction had 3 bases not matched to a gene; V was cut back by 3 bases and J by 4 bases. In DNA, the CDR3 is TGTGCCAGCAGTGAGCGGGACAGTAATCAGCCCCAGCATTTT. Translating gives CASSERDSNQPQHF.

The J gene is TRBJ2-1, the V gene TRBV4-3, with TRBD1 matching 12 bases. The CDR3 is 17 amino acids. V shed 3 bases, J shed 7 bases, and the junction held 10 bases outside the gene matches. The germline CDR1 and CDR2 sequences are LGHNA and YSLEER. CDR3 sequence (DNA): TGCGCCAGCAGCCAGGCAATCGGGACAGGGGGCAGAAATGAGCAGTTCTTC. Translating it yields CASSQAIGTGGRNEQFF.

The J gene is TRBJ1-1, the V gene TRBV2; no definite D call. CDR3 length equals 13 residues. Germline V gene sequence: CDR1 SNHLY, CDR2 FYNNEI. Deletions cut 5 bases from V and 5 bases from J, with 12 bases between. The CDR3 DNA sequence: TGTGCCAGCAGTCCTGAGACAAGAACTGAAGCTTTCTTT. Protein: CASSPETRTEAFF. Filled out from reference TRBV2 and TRBJ1-1, the complete variable domain reads EPEVTQTPSHQVTQMGQEVILRCVPISNHLYFYWYRQILGQKVEFLVSFYNNEISEKSEIFDDQFSVERPDGSNFTLKIRSTKLEDSAMYFCASSPETRTEAFFGQGTRLTVV.

The genes are TRBV11-2 and TRBJ1-2, with TRBD1 matching over 8 bases. The V gene's germline CDR1 is SGHAT and CDR2 FQNNGV. V dropped 5 bases and J dropped 6; count of bases not matched to a gene: 14. The CDR3 is 16 amino acids. The CDR3 DNA reads as TGTGCCAGCAGCCCGCTTGATGGACAGGGTGCCCATGGCTACACCTTC. This encodes CASSPLDGQGAHGYTF.

V gene TRBV28 combines with J gene TRBJ1-3; 9 bases are a match to TRBD1. Germline CDR1 reads MDHEN; CDR2 reads SYDVKM. The CDR3 length is 14 residues. V trimming: 6 bases; J trimming: 5 bases; junction bases outside the gene matches: 5. CDR3 sequence reads: CASRPGQGRNTIYF. Here the CDR3 DNA reads TGTGCCAGCAGACCGGGACAGGGTAGAAACACCATATATTTT.

V usage is TRBV6-5 and J usage is TRBJ1-5; D is unclear. The germline V gene has CDR1 MNHEY and CDR2 SVGAGI. The length of the CDR3 is 15 residues. V lost 7 bases, J lost 6 bases, and 19 bases lay in between. The CDR3 region is CASTPAGGVGQPQHF. The CDR3 nucleotides read TGTGCCAGCACCCCCGCCGGCGGGGTTGGTCAGCCCCAGCATTTT.

J is TRBJ2-3 and V is TRBV7-6, with 8 bases aligning to TRBD1. The CDR3 loop spans 14 amino acids. After removal of 3 bases from V and 3 bases from J, the junction contained 2 bases not matched to a gene. Germline values: CDR1 SGHVS, CDR2 FNYEAQ. In nucleotides, the CDR3 is TGTGCCAGCAGCTTGAACAGGGGGACAGATACGCAGTATTTT. Translating it yields CASSLNRGTDTQYF. Based on the CDR3 plus reference TRBV7-6 and TRBJ2-3, the full variable domain is GAGVSQSPRYKVTKRGQDVALRCDPISGHVSLYWYRQALGQGPEFLTYFNYEAQQDKSGLPNDRFSAERPEGSISTLTIQRTEQRDSAMYRCASSLNRGTDTQYFGPGTRLTVL.

The chain is built from TRBV28 and TRBJ2-7; 7 nucleotides agree with TRBD1. The V gene end was trimmed by 6 bases and the J gene end by 1 base; junction bases not matched to a gene: 3. Looked up from germline, CDR1 is MDHEN and CDR2 is SYDVKM. The CDR3 spans 13 residues. CDR3 amino acids: CASSPDRSYEQYF. The CDR3 DNA follows: TGTGCCAGCAGCCCGGACAGGTCCTACGAGCAGTACTTC. The full variable domain, rest sourced from reference TRBV28 and TRBJ2-7, is DVKVTQSSRYLVKRTGEKVFLECVQDMDHENMFWYRQDPGLGLRLIYFSYDVKMKEKGDIPEGYSVSREKKERFSLILESASTNQTSMYLCASSPDRSYEQYFGPGTRLTVT.

J is TRBJ2-1 and V is TRBV11-3, with TRBD2 identical over 8 bases. Trimming at V came to 0 bases and at J to 6 bases, leaving 1 base not matched to a gene. There are 14 residues in the CDR3. CDR1 is SGHNT and CDR2 is YENEEA in the germline V gene. The CDR3 nucleotides are TGTGCCAGCAGCTTAGAAGCGGGAGCCAATGAGCAGTTCTTC. Translating gives CASSLEAGANEQFF.

The rearrangement uses TRBV19 and TRBJ1-1; TRBD1 agrees at 8 bases. V was pared by 9 bases and J by 0 bases, with 9 bases of the junction left unmatched. Germline V CDR1 and CDR2: LNHDA, SQIVND (reference sequence). The CDR3 runs to 15 residues. In DNA, the CDR3 is TGTGCCAGACCTCAGGGGGCGCGGATGAACACTGAAGCTTTCTTT. Its protein is CARPQGARMNTEAFF.

V is TRBV14 and J is TRBJ2-7; a weak D match, TRBD2 (5 bases). V gave up 6 bases and J gave up 3 bases, with 21 bases separating them. Germline V lookup: CDR1 SGHDN, CDR2 FVKESK. This CDR3 has 16 residues. CDR3 loop: CASRRASRPRDYEQYV. For the CDR3, the DNA is TGTGCCAGCAGGCGGGCTAGCCGCCCAAGGGACTACGAGCAGTACGTC.

The V call is TRBV6-1, the J call TRBJ2-7; D possibly corresponds to TRBD2 (6 bases). V was shortened by 6 bases and J by 5 bases, with 17 bases between the two germline ends. Germline assignment: CDR1 MNHNS and CDR2 SASEGT. CDR3 length: 14 residues. CDR3 region: CASRQTRSGDEQYV. Written as DNA, the CDR3 is TGTGCCAGCAGGCAGACTAGATCGGGGGACGAGCAGTACGTC.

The gene calls are TRBV7-2 and TRBJ2-1, with TRBD1 identical over 9 bases. CDR1 and CDR2 from the germline V gene are SGHTA and FQGNSA. The CDR3 has 15 residues. With 5 bases clipped from V and 6 bases from J, the junction kept 8 bases outside the gene matches. DNA of the CDR3: TGTGCCAGCAGCCCAACCGGGACAGGGTTCAATGAGCAGTTCTTC. It translates to CASSPTGTGFNEQFF.

Remarks on this clone: Within the sample, other DNA sequences also encode this same CDR3. The genes are TRBV19 and TRBJ1-1, with D possibly TRBD1 on 5 matching bases. Trimming pared 3 bases from V and 0 bases from J, leaving 8 bases between. Per germline, CDR1 LNHDA and CDR2 SQIVND (reference sequence). The CDR3 has 14 amino acids. The CDR3 DNA follows: TGTGCCAGTAGTATTCGACAGCTGAACACTGAAGCTTTCTTT. The encoded protein is CASSIRQLNTEAFF. Based on the CDR3 plus reference TRBV19 and TRBJ1-1, the full variable domain is DGGITQSPKYLFRKEGQNVTLSCEQNLNHDAMYWYRQDPGQGLRLIYYSQIVNDFQKGDIAEGYSVSREKKESFPLTVTSAQKNPTAFYLCASSIRQLNTEAFFGQGTRLTVV.

The chain uses TRBV6-5 and TRBJ2-7; 10 bases are a match to TRBD2. Germline lookup yields CDR1 MNHEY and CDR2 SVGAGI. The CDR3 length is 14 residues. J was trimmed by 6 bases and V by 8 bases; bases with no gene match: 10. The CDR3 DNA reads TGTGCCAGCCGACCTCTAGCGGGAGCTCCCGAGCAGTACGTC. This gives the protein CASRPLAGAPEQYV.

This sequence joins TRBV6-5 and TRBJ1-5; 8 bases map to TRBD1. The V and J ends lost 4 bases and 5 bases, in that order; junction bases with no gene match: 4. Germline V CDR1 and CDR2: MNHEY, SVGAGI. The CDR3 consists of 14 residues. CDR3 in DNA: TGTGCCAGCAGTTTACAGGGGGGAGATCAGCCCCAGCATTTT. It yields the protein CASSLQGGDQPQHF.

The V and J genes are TRBV5-1 and TRBJ2-5; 11 bases line up with TRBD2. The CDR3 is made up of 15 amino acids. The germline V gene has CDR1 SGHRS and CDR2 YFSETQ. The V gene end was trimmed by 3 bases and the J gene end by 4 bases; junction bases not matched to a gene: 5. The CDR3 sequence: CASSYNSGGAETQYF. In DNA, the CDR3 is TGCGCCAGCAGCTACAATAGCGGGGGGGCAGAGACCCAGTACTTC.

The J gene is TRBJ2-7, the V gene TRBV29-1, with 7 positions matching TRBD2. The CDR3 contains 12 residues. With 6 bases clipped from V and 5 bases from J, the junction kept 7 bases outside the gene matches. CDR1 and CDR2 (germline): SQVTM, ANQGSEA. The chain's CDR3 is CSVRTRFDEQYF. In DNA, the CDR3 is TGCAGCGTGCGGACTAGATTCGACGAGCAGTACTTC.

The V call is TRBV6-5, the J call TRBJ1-2, with 9 bases that match TRBD1. This CDR3 contains 14 residues. The germline gives CDR1 MNHEY, CDR2 SVGAGI. J was trimmed by 4 bases and V by 7 bases; bases with no gene match: 7. The CDR3 DNA reads as TGTGCCAGCAACACGGGACAGGGAGGCTATGGCTACACCTTC. As protein: CASNTGQGGYGYTF.

The chain carries TRBV18 and TRBJ1-3; D is unresolved. V shed 1 base and J shed 7 bases, with 11 bases lying between them. CDR1 and CDR2 from the germline V gene are KGHSH and LQKENI. The CDR3 runs 14 residues. Here the CDR3 reads CASSPLGESNTIYF. CDR3 coding DNA: TGTGCCAGCTCACCACTCGGGGAAAGCAACACCATATATTTT.